This T cell receptor beta chain was recovered during a study of cytomegalovirus exposure and HLA in healthy donors. The sample holds a few counts of this clone. A multiplex PCR was run with 60 Vbeta primers and 13 Jbeta primers. Only in-frame clones appear in the TCRdb table, and some are missing; sequencing was by immunoSEQ multiplex PCR. The table records around 180,000 clones, approximately 85% of them present only once. The TCR comes from a girl between 10 and 17 years old in good health and CMV-seropositive. Sample: PBMCs.

CDR3 loop: CASSDRDSPSYEQYF. As DNA, the CDR3 is TGTGCCAGCAGTGACCGGGACAGTCCTTCCTACGAGCAGTACTTC. The genes are TRBV27 and TRBJ2-7; the match to TRBD1 covers 7 bases. Losses at the gene ends were 5 bases for V and 1 base for J; bases not matched to a gene: 8. Germline CDR1 is MNHEY and CDR2 is SMNVEV (reference sequence). The CDR3 is 15 amino acids.